These 12 T cell receptor beta chains came from one sample sequenced in a study of OX40 agonist ivuxolimab in advanced cancers. Sequenced by immunoSEQ multiplex PCR; TCRdb stores in-frame clones only, minus some. The sample lists more than 45,000 clones, 70% to 90% occurring once. The sample consisted of CD4+ or CD8+ T cells sorted from blood, taken in a trial of the OX40 agonist ivuxolimab. Receptor source: an adult with an advanced solid tumor such as melanoma, head and neck, liver or kidney cancer.

The chain combines TRBV11-3 with TRBJ2-3; 10 bases agree with TRBD1. Germline CDR1 reads SGHNT; CDR2 reads YENEEA. The trim removed 5 bases at V and 4 bases at J, leaving 6 bases unmatched. This CDR3 is built from 15 residues. This CDR3 reads CASSPRQGAADTQYF. DNA of the CDR3: TGTGCCAGCAGCCCTAGACAGGGGGCCGCAGATACGCAGTATTTT.

This sequence joins TRBV19 and TRBJ1-6, with D perhaps matching TRBD1 (5 bases). The CDR3 totals 14 residues. Germline lookup yields CDR1 LNHDA and CDR2 SQIVND (reference sequence). Trimming stripped 6 bases from V and 1 base from J, with 7 bases between. The CDR3 here is CASRGESYNSPLHF. The CDR3 DNA follows: TGTGCCAGTAGGGGGGAGTCCTATAATTCACCCCTCCACTTT.

There are a few counts of this clone. The chain recombines TRBV7-9 with TRBJ1-6; the match to TRBD1 covers 7 bases. The CDR3 is 14 amino acids. The junction had 2 bases not matched to a gene; V was cut back by 1 base and J by 8 bases. Per the germline V gene, CDR1 is SEHNR and CDR2 is FQNEAQ (reference sequence). The CDR3 DNA reads as TGTGCCAGCAGCTTAGGGACAGGCTATTCACCCCTCCACTTT. Amino acids: CASSLGTGYSPLHF. Full variable domain (rest looked up from reference TRBV7-9 and TRBJ1-6): DTGVSQNPRHKITKRGQNVTFRCDPISEHNRLYWYRQTLGQGPEFLTYFQNEAQLEKSRLLSDRFSAERPKGSFSTLEIQRTEQGDSAMYLCASSLGTGYSPLHFGNGTRLTVT.

This rearrangement joins TRBV7-6 to TRBJ1-2, with D tentatively TRBD1 (5 bases). The length of the CDR3 is 13 residues. Trimming cost V 5 bases and J 3 bases, with 10 bases left between them. Germline lookup yields CDR1 SGHVS and CDR2 FNYEAQ. For the CDR3, the DNA is TGTGCCAGCAGCAAAGGGACGGACTATGGCTACACCTTC. Translated, it gives CASSKGTDYGYTF.

This clone was counted only a few times. This sequence joins TRBV5-6 and TRBJ1-1; no clear D. The CDR3 is 15 amino acids. The V end lost 6 bases, the J end lost 2 bases, and 17 bases lay between the germline ends. Germline V CDR1 and CDR2: SGHDT, YYEEEE. The CDR3 reads CASTLGWSINTEAFF. The DNA of the CDR3 is TGTGCCAGCACATTGGGGTGGTCAATCAACACTGAAGCTTTCTTT.

The chain uses TRBV28 and TRBJ2-3; 9 nucleotides align to TRBD1. Germline CDR1 is MDHEN and CDR2 is SYDVKM. The trim removed 4 bases at V and 6 bases at J, leaving 5 bases unmatched. The CDR3 loop spans 14 amino acids. CDR3 DNA sequence: TGTGCCAGCAGTTCCGGGACAGGGAAGGATACGCAGTATTTT. This encodes CASSSGTGKDTQYF. The full variable domain, rest sourced from reference TRBV28 and TRBJ2-3, is DVKVTQSSRYLVKRTGEKVFLECVQDMDHENMFWYRQDPGLGLRLIYFSYDVKMKEKGDIPEGYSVSREKKERFSLILESASTNQTSMYLCASSSGTGKDTQYFGPGTRLTVL.

The V call is TRBV5-1, the J call TRBJ1-2; D is unresolved. This CDR3 has 14 amino acids. CDR1 and CDR2 from the germline V gene are SGHRS and YFSETQ. Between the trimmed V and J ends, which lost 0 bases and 0 bases, there was a span of 6 bases. The CDR3 is CASSLDSSNYGYTF. In nucleotides, the CDR3 is TGCGCCAGCAGCTTGGACAGTTCTAACTATGGCTACACCTTC.

This clone came up a few times. The chain combines TRBV2 with TRBJ2-7; tentatively, D is TRBD2 (5 bases). The CDR3 consists of 15 residues. V lost 1 base to trimming and J lost 1 base, with 11 bases between them. Germline V gives CDR1 SNHLY, CDR2 FYNNEI. This CDR3 reads CASSEEGRRSYEQYF. The CDR3 region has the DNA TGTGCCAGCAGTGAAGAGGGAAGGAGGTCCTACGAGCAGTACTTC.

This clone was observed a few times. This chain connects TRBV19 to TRBJ1-3, with 8 nucleotides matching TRBD1. Germline V gives CDR1 LNHDA, CDR2 SQIVND (reference sequence). There are 16 residues in the CDR3. The junction had 12 bases not matched to a gene; V was cut back by 7 bases and J by 4 bases. This chain's CDR3 is CASTRTQGALGNTIYF. In nucleotides, the CDR3 is TGTGCCAGTACGAGAACCCAGGGGGCCCTCGGAAACACCATATATTTT.

The chain uses TRBV13 and TRBJ2-7, with 11 bases identical to TRBD2. V lost 0 bases to trimming and J lost 0 bases; unmatched junction nucleotides: 10. The CDR3 is 19 residues long. Germline CDR1 and CDR2: PRHDT and FYEKMQ (reference sequence). In DNA, the CDR3 is TGTGCCAGCAGCTTAGGGGGACTAGCGGCCGCATTGAGCTCCTACGAGCAGTACTTC. Translated: CASSLGGLAAALSSYEQYF. Together with reference TRBV13 and TRBJ2-7, the CDR3 gives the full variable domain: AAGVIQSPRHLIKEKRETATLKCYPIPRHDTVYWYQQGPGQDPQFLISFYEKMQSDKGSIPDRFSAQQFSDYHSELNMSSLELGDSALYFCASSLGGLAAALSSYEQYFGPGTRLTVT.

The rearrangement joins TRBV6-5 to TRBJ2-7, with a weak D call TRBD2 (5 bases). The V gene lost 6 bases and the J gene lost 4 bases, with 10 bases spanning the gap. The V gene's germline CDR1 is MNHEY and CDR2 SVGAGI. The CDR3 sequence is 12 residues long. Here the CDR3 DNA reads TGTGCCAGCAGGTCCACGGGGTACGAGCAGTACTTC. This gives the protein CASRSTGYEQYF.

This sequence joins TRBV19 and TRBJ1-4; 7 nucleotides agree with TRBD1. Germline-derived CDR1 and CDR2 are LNHDA and SQIVND (reference sequence). J was trimmed by 0 bases and V by 6 bases; bases with no gene match: 10. This CDR3 comprises 17 residues. The CDR3 protein is CASSSGRGKTTNEKLFF. DNA for the CDR3: TGTGCCAGTAGCTCAGGCAGGGGGAAAACAACTAATGAAAAACTGTTTTTT. Complete variable domain (other parts from reference TRBV19 and TRBJ1-4): DGGITQSPKYLFRKEGQNVTLSCEQNLNHDAMYWYRQDPGQGLRLIYYSQIVNDFQKGDIAEGYSVSREKKESFPLTVTSAQKNPTAFYLCASSSGRGKTTNEKLFFGSGTQLSVL.